This T cell receptor (beta chain) is drawn from a study of T cell repertoires in ileal Crohn's disease. Study summary: About half of patients got postoperative therapy: roughly 12 thiopurines, around 20 anti-TNF.

Germline lookup yields CDR1 SGHDN and CDR2 FVKESK. The V and J ends lost 1 base and 7 bases, in that order; junction bases with no gene match: 4. The CDR3 runs 15 residues. Each sample's TCRB immunosequencing used around 0.5 micrograms of biopsy DNA. Profiling relied on immunoSEQ multiplex PCR, and the TCRdb table lists in-frame clones only, not all of them. The sample carries some 30,000 clones, 80% recorded once. The receptor's source is an adult with Crohn's disease. Sequenced sample: ileal tissue. The gene calls are TRBV14 and TRBJ1-2; 12 bases line up with TRBD1. The CDR3 here is CASSQGGTGGGGYTF. DNA for the CDR3: TGTGCCAGCAGCCAAGGCGGGACAGGGGGCGGTGGCTACACCTTC.